This T cell receptor (beta chain) was recorded in a study of blood T cell repertoires in COVID-19 (dated by TCRdb to the early 2020s). For the wider study: Samples from collaborators originated in the United States, Italy and Spain and spanned both the acute and convalescent phases of COVID-19. The material from the prospective study consisted of cDNA or gDNA derived from T cells, B-cell-depleted T cells, or PBMCs. Subjects who had been exposed to COVID-19, were actively infected with it, or had recovered from it provided the deeply sampled blood TCRbeta repertoires that made up the dataset. The repertoires were released in a freely available public database meant as a resource for research on the immune response to SARS-CoV-2. The samples were drawn from two sources: the first 160 participants of the ongoing ImmuneRACE study, and 1,254 subjects contributed by 6 global collaborators. A de-identified subject ID, COVID-19 status, age in years and sex were almost always included in the sample metadata. HLA class I and class II types, where available, came from metadata supplied by the sample provider rather than from assay-based typing. Study-level results and caveats: The amount of clinical and demographic metadata varied by source and participant and was provided uncurated.

The CDR3 has 14 amino acids, counting the end cysteine and phenylalanine. The kept DNA is CDR3 alone, 42 bases in frame from the first base. CDR1 SQVTM and CDR2 ANQGSEA are derived from the germline V gene. Whole blood was collected in K2EDTA tubes by collaborating institutions according to the institutions' own protocols. Collaborator samples were shipped for TCRbeta analysis as frozen whole blood, isolated PBMCs, or DNA extracted from either sample type. A remark on this clone: Its antigen has not been determined. No much larger clonotype is one base removed from it; base qualities were not supplied.

The immunoSEQ Assay, a bias-controlled multiplex PCR, was used to amplify TCRbeta CDR3 regions from genomic DNA. As for the authors' bioinformatics: The number of nucleated cells in each sample was estimated by amplification of reference gene primers within the assay. Sequence reads were collapsed and filtered to measure the absolute abundance of every unique TCRbeta CDR3 rearrangement. For each sample, productive Simpson clonality was calculated as the square root of Simpson's diversity index over productive rearrangements. In TCRdb, the immuneACCESS table is reduced to in-frame sequences with V and J assigned. These tables do not hold every clone; where another copy was compared, an unresolved V gene accounts for under half, and the others remain unexplained. For V, J and clone size, that table is used; D and trimming come from the DNA. Recorded for this sample are more than 95,000 clones; approximately 84% of them occurred a single time. The top ten clones comprise less than 8% of the sample.

In this chain, TRBV29-1 is recombined with TRBJ1-1; a stretch of 7 junction bases matches TRBD1. Sequenced sample: peripheral blood. This sequence originates from a man aged 65-85 years with active or convalescent COVID-19. The CDR3 here reads CTARDRIWDTEAFF. In nucleotides, the sequence is TGCACCGCCCGGGACAGAATTTGGGACACTGAAGCTTTCTTT.